The 11 T cell receptor beta chains reported below all come from one sample, sequenced in a study of blood T cell repertoires in COVID-19. TCRdb's copy holds only in-frame clones and misses some; the assay was immunoSEQ multiplex PCR. This table has about 200,000 clones, about 80% appearing once. Sequenced sample: peripheral blood. These receptors originate from a human donor with acute or convalescent COVID-19. The donor label of this sample is uncertain.

The J gene is TRBJ2-5, the V gene TRBV4-1; maybe TRBD2 (6 bases). Germline CDR1 is MGHRA and CDR2 is YSYEKL. The CDR3 sequence is 15 residues long. V shed 5 bases and J shed 5 bases, with 18 bases lying between them. CDR3 sequence (DNA): TGCGCCAGCAGCTATGCCGGGGGAAGGGGTGAGACCCAGTACTTC. It codes for CASSYAGGRGETQYF.

This clone was counted once. V is TRBV3-1 (or the pseudogene TRBV3-2) and J is TRBJ2-1; possibly TRBD2 for D (6 bases). The CDR3 spans 13 residues. The V gene lost 0 bases and the J gene lost 13 bases, with 13 bases spanning the gap. Germline V gene sequence: CDR1 LGHDT, CDR2 YNNKEL (reference sequence). The CDR3 DNA reads TGTGCCAGCAGCCAAGATTGGGCGGGAATTCAGTTCTTC. Translation gives CASSQDWAGIQFF.

This clone was counted a few times. V usage is TRBV5-1 and J usage is TRBJ1-1; no clear D. The V end lost 1 base, the J end lost 2 bases, and 12 bases lay between the germline ends. The CDR3 is 15 residues long. CDR1 and CDR2 (germline): SGHRS, YFSETQ. This CDR3 is CASSLLGGGNTEAFF. The CDR3 DNA is TGCGCCAGCAGCTTGTTGGGAGGAGGAAACACTGAAGCTTTCTTT.

J is TRBJ2-5 and V is TRBV19, with 9 bases that match TRBD2. CDR1 LNHDA and CDR2 SQIVND come from the germline V gene (reference sequence). The ends lost 7 bases at V and 1 base at J; junction bases unmatched: 1. The CDR3 extends over 13 amino acids. CDR3 in amino acids: CASTAGGQETQYF. CDR3 bases: TGTGCCAGTACAGCGGGAGGCCAAGAGACCCAGTACTTC.

The V and J genes are TRBV7-9 and TRBJ2-1; 12 bases agree with TRBD2. The ends lost 4 bases at V and 4 bases at J; junction bases unmatched: 2. The CDR3 contains 15 residues. Germline lookup yields CDR1 SEHNR and CDR2 FQNEAQ (reference sequence). The CDR3 loop is CASSYLAGGYNEQFF. The CDR3 coding sequence is TGTGCCAGCAGCTACCTAGCGGGAGGGTACAATGAGCAGTTCTTC.

V and J are TRBV6-5 and TRBJ1-1; possible D gene TRBD1, 6 bases. This CDR3 is 13 amino acids long. Germline-derived CDR1 and CDR2 are MNHEY and SVGAGI. Between the trimmed V and J ends, which lost 9 bases and 3 bases, there was a span of 14 bases. In DNA, the CDR3 is TGTGCCAGTCAGCGGGGGGGCGACACTGAAGCTTTCTTT. It encodes CASQRGGDTEAFF.

The gene calls are TRBV29-1 and TRBJ1-1; 9 nucleotides agree with TRBD1. The V segment lost 6 bases and the J segment 12 bases; nucleotides outside the gene matches: 5. CDR3 length: 10 residues. The germline V gene has CDR1 SQVTM and CDR2 ANQGSEA. CDR3 coding DNA: TGCAGCGTCTCGGGACAGGGAACTTTCTTT. The encoded protein is CSVSGQGTFF.

This chain connects TRBV7-9 to TRBJ2-5, with D possibly being TRBD2 (5 bases). Trimming shortened V by 4 bases and J by 1 base, and 7 bases separated the two germline ends. CDR1 is SEHNR and CDR2 is FQNEAQ in the germline V gene (reference sequence). The CDR3 consists of 13 residues. In DNA, the CDR3 is TGTGCCAGCAGCTCTACTAGCCAAGAGACCCAGTACTTC. It specifies CASSSTSQETQYF.

The V gene is TRBV6-5, the J gene TRBJ1-4; a weak D match, TRBD1 (5 bases). Germline V gene lookup returns CDR1 MNHEY and CDR2 SVGAGI. This CDR3 contains 16 residues. V lost 0 bases, J lost 4 bases, and 12 bases lay in between. DNA of the CDR3: TGTGCCAGCAGTTACTCGGGGCCAAGTAGTAATGAAAAACTGTTTTTT. Amino acids: CASSYSGPSSNEKLFF.

Concerning this clone itself: Its ends do not fully match the called genes, so a read error is possible. The chain links TRBV2 to TRBJ1-5; a weak D match, TRBD1 (6 bases). The CDR3 covers 14 residues. Germline CDR1 SNHLY, CDR2 FYNNEI. The CDR3, as DNA: TGTGCCAGCAATGAACAGGGTAGCAATCAGCCCCAGCATTTT. Encoded protein: CASNEQGSNQPQHF.

The chain couples TRBV12-5 to TRBJ2-2; 7 bases align to TRBD2. The V gene's germline CDR1 is LGHNT and CDR2 FRNRAP. V trimming: 6 bases; J trimming: 1 base; junction bases outside the gene matches: 2. CDR3 length equals 14 residues. CDR3 coding DNA: TGTGCTAGTGGCCGGGGGGTGAACACCGGGGAGCTGTTTTTT. It encodes CASGRGVNTGELFF.